This T cell receptor (beta chain) originates from a study of T-cell memory formation after mild COVID-19. Whole-study context: TCR clustering was largely donor specific. Notes on the study in general: Later expanders leaned CD4+, whereas day 15 to 85 contracting clones were balanced CD4/CD8. Prior to infection, memory already included some responding clones, suggesting cross-reactive memory joined.

The CDR3 has 15 residues. Losses at the gene ends were 3 bases for V and 9 bases for J; bases not matched to a gene: 9. Points on this clonotype: Its antigen is not known.

Constant-segment primers served in 5'RACE that generated TCR alpha and TCR beta cDNA libraries bearing sample barcodes and UMIs. MiXCR, run by TCRdb on the 5' RACE reads, gives a single entry per CDR3 protein. The table has a few hundred thousand distinct CDR3 sequences, about 20% seen once. The V call is TRBV12-3 or TRBV12-4, the J call TRBJ2-1; 9 bases are shared with TRBD2. This sequence was found in an adult woman who had mild COVID-19 (a few samples of this study predate the infection). Cell type and time point are not known. Sequenced material: PBMCs or a T cell subset sorted from them (not recorded which). For the CDR3, the DNA is TGTGCCAGCAGTTTCTCAGCGGGGGGCACCAGTGAGCAGTTCTTC. This translates into CASSFSAGGTSEQFF.